This T cell receptor beta chain was sequenced during a study of CD8 T cells in Susac syndrome. The authors reverse transcribed 0.5 to 1 ug RNA with random hexamers. TCR beta CDR3 was amplified by immunoSEQ covering 54 Vbeta and 13 Jbeta. From the immunoSEQ multiplex PCR reads, TCRdb called clonotypes with MiXCR, one entry per CDR3 protein. The sample contains about 180,000 distinct CDR3 sequences, roughly 92% of which appear only once. V lost 0 bases and J 7 bases, leaving 10 bases between the germline ends. Germline values: CDR1 SQVTM, CDR2 ANQGSEA. The CDR3 is 12 amino acids. High-throughput TCR beta sequencing covered peripheral CD8+ and CD4+ T cells. Stable or active relapsing-remitting multiple sclerosis, untreated and meeting revised McDonald criteria, defined the controls. Negative isolation was applied to CD8+ and CD4+ T cells, and FACS enrichment was applied to TEMRA cells.

The rearrangement joins TRBV29-1 to TRBJ2-7; TRBD2 is a possible D gene (5 bases). The TCR sequence derives from a human donor with multiple sclerosis. Sample: CD4+ T cells from PBMCs. The CDR3 reads CSVEENRGEQYF. CDR3 bases: TGCAGCGTTGAAGAGAACAGAGGGGAGCAGTACTTC.